This record concerns one T cell receptor (beta chain) sequence. The assay was immunoSEQ multiplex PCR, and TCRdb's table has in-frame clones only and misses some. The sample yields approximately 94,000 clones, 90% to 96% seen once. This CDR3 region has 15 residues. The ends lost 3 bases at V and 2 bases at J; junction bases unmatched: 7. CDR1 SQVTM and CDR2 ANQGSEA come from the germline V gene. This sample was included in a study of technical replicates of blood from a handful of donors. This chain joins TRBV29-1 and TRBJ2-7; 10 bases match TRBD2. The sequence was obtained from a human donor in good health. Sequenced: T cells isolated from PBMCs. The CDR3 coding sequence is TGCAGCGTTGACCTTGCTAGCGGGAGTCCCTACGAGCAGTACTTC. Translating gives CSVDLASGSPYEQYF.